The 10 T cell receptor beta chains reported below all come from one sample, sequenced in a study of blood T cell repertoires in COVID-19. The table came from immunoSEQ multiplex PCR; TCRdb's copy has only in-frame clones and leaves some out. The profile shows about 400,000 clones, more than 75% of them singletons. Source material: PBMCs or T cells enriched from blood (not recorded which). These receptors were obtained from a young woman with acute COVID-19.

V usage is TRBV19 and J usage is TRBJ1-4; tentatively, D is TRBD1 (5 bases). Trimming stripped 3 bases from V and 2 bases from J, with 10 bases between. Germline V gives CDR1 LNHDA, CDR2 SQIVND (reference sequence). The CDR3 contains 15 residues. CDR3 sequence reads: CASSIQGRTNEKLFF. For the CDR3, the DNA is TGTGCCAGTAGTATTCAGGGTCGGACTAATGAAAAACTGTTTTTT.

The chain employs TRBV7-3 and TRBJ2-7; a weak D match, TRBD1 (5 bases). There are 14 residues in the CDR3. Germline V gene sequence: CDR1 SGHTA, CDR2 FQGTGA. Trimming cost V 2 bases and J 3 bases, with 11 bases left between them. DNA for the CDR3: TGTGCCAGCAGCTTAGGTCCAGGGAACTACGAGCAGTACTTC. This sequence encodes CASSLGPGNYEQYF.

V gene TRBV5-8 combines with J gene TRBJ1-1; TRBD1 matches 8 bases. V lost 3 bases and J lost 0; bases outside the gene matches: 1. The CDR3 has 14 amino acids. Germline lookup yields CDR1 SGHTS and CDR2 YDEGEE. This CDR3 reads CASSWTGMNTEAFF. CDR3 sequence (DNA): TGTGCCAGCAGCTGGACAGGGATGAACACTGAAGCTTTCTTT.

This rearrangement joins TRBV30 to TRBJ1-2; possible D gene TRBD1, 6 bases. Germline V gives CDR1 GTSNPN, CDR2 SVGIG (reference sequence). The CDR3 runs to 14 residues. V shed 4 bases and J shed 8 bases, with 20 bases lying between them. The CDR3 region is CAWIRDRGAEGYTF. CDR3 bases: TGTGCCTGGATCCGTGATCGGGGGGCTGAAGGCTACACCTTC. The full variable domain, in which reference TRBV30 and TRBJ1-2 provide the parts outside the CDR3, is SQTIHQWPATLVQPVGSPLSLECTVEGTSNPNLYWYRQAAGRGLQLLFYSVGIGQISSEVPQNLSASRPQDRQFILSSKKLLLSDSGFYLCAWIRDRGAEGYTFGSGTRLTVV.

CDR3 nucleotides: TGTGCCAGCAGCTTGCAGGGGCCTAGCGGGGGGGGAGATACGCAGTATTTT. It specifies CASSLQGPSGGGDTQYF. The rearrangement uses TRBV7-2 and TRBJ2-3; 12 bases map to TRBD2. Germline values: CDR1 SGHTA, CDR2 FQGNSA. V was pared by 3 bases and J by 5 bases, with 9 bases of the junction left unmatched. There are 17 residues in the CDR3.

The chain has TRBV3-1 (or the pseudogene TRBV3-2) and TRBJ1-1; TRBD1 matches at 10 bases. J gave up 6 bases and V 1 base, and 11 bases lay outside the gene matches. Germline CDR1 and CDR2: LGHDT and YNNKEL (reference sequence). The CDR3 contains 17 residues. The CDR3 protein is CASSQAPNSGTGAEAFF. Written as DNA, the CDR3 is TGTGCCAGCAGCCAAGCACCAAATTCCGGGACAGGGGCTGAAGCTTTCTTT.

This clone was seen just once. The rearrangement links TRBV12-3 or TRBV12-4 to TRBJ1-2; unclear D gene. V was trimmed by 5 bases and J by 8 bases, leaving 15 bases between them. CDR3 length equals 13 residues. Here the CDR3 DNA reads TGTGCCAGCAGTCCCCGTCTAGTCCAGGGCTACACCTTC. This codes for CASSPRLVQGYTF.

J is TRBJ1-2 and V is TRBV18; 9 nucleotides match TRBD1. The germline gives CDR1 KGHSH, CDR2 LQKENI. V shed 5 bases, J shed 3 bases, and the junction held 10 bases outside the gene matches. This CDR3 comprises 16 residues. Here the CDR3 reads CASSGSGTGSDYGYTF. The CDR3 nucleotides read TGTGCCAGCTCAGGGTCAGGGACAGGGAGTGACTATGGCTACACCTTC.

CDR3: CASSPFFRAGAQETQYF. For the CDR3, the DNA is TGTGCCAGCAGCCCCTTCTTTAGGGCGGGGGCACAAGAGACCCAGTACTTC. The rearrangement uses TRBV7-2 and TRBJ2-5, with D tentatively TRBD2 (7 bases). Germline CDR1 SGHTA, CDR2 FQGNSA. The V end lost 5 bases, the J end lost 2 bases, and 21 bases lay between the germline ends. The CDR3 spans 17 residues.

The chain links TRBV6-5 to TRBJ1-6; TRBD1 is a possible D gene (5 bases). CDR3 length equals 16 residues. V lost 0 bases and J lost 5, with 11 bases in between. Germline CDR1 and CDR2: MNHEY and SVGAGI. CDR3 region: CASSYSGGLDNSPLHF. The CDR3 DNA reads as TGTGCCAGCAGTTACTCGGGGGGGTTGGATAATTCACCCCTCCACTTT.